Sequencing of this TCR beta chain was carried out in a study of CD8+ T cells in alopecia areata. On the study more broadly: Treated patients swallowed 5 to 10 mg of oral tofacitinib twice daily.

There are 13 residues in the CDR3. V lost 6 bases to trimming and J lost 5 bases, with 13 bases between them. CDR1 is MNHEY, CDR2 SMNVEV, per germline (reference sequence). RNA extraction and reverse transcription yielded cDNA as sequencing template. Using immunoSEQ multiplex PCR, the repertoire was profiled, and TCRdb retains in-frame clones only, with some absent. The table has 150,000 to 200,000 clones, less than 65% seen once. Sample treatment: oral pan-JAK inhibitor, 5-10 mg twice daily. This sequence originates from a human donor with alopecia areata. The rearrangement links TRBV27 to TRBJ1-2, with D perhaps matching TRBD1 (6 bases). Sequences were derived from CD4+ T cells sorted from blood, sampled at week 24, from a patient treated with tofacitinib. CDR3 region: CASRAGARYGYTF. The CDR3 nucleotides read TGTGCCAGCAGGGCGGGGGCTAGGTATGGCTACACCTTC.